The clone carrying this T cell receptor beta chain showed up just a few times. Its antigen is as yet unknown. The data belong to a study of cytotoxic CD8 clonotypes in ibrutinib-treated CLL. In the study overall: Within the patient group, ten to twelve were relapsed/refractory and 15 treatment-naive, and around 18 were IGHV unmutated. The study, taken as a whole, reports: Relative to age-matched healthy donors, clonality at baseline was higher, and it tracked circulating CD8+ T-cell counts. Collection times varied between progressing and sustained-remission patients.

V was pared by 0 bases and J by 0 bases, with 10 bases between. This CDR3 spans 15 amino acids. CDR1 and CDR2 from the germline V gene are SGHRS and YFSETQ. Sequenced by immunoSEQ multiplex PCR; TCRdb stores in-frame clones only, minus some. This sample has about 40,000 clones, with about 70% found just once. The V gene is TRBV5-1, the J gene TRBJ2-7; D is ambiguous. The sample in question was PBMCs, obtained at disease progression, from a patient treated with ibrutinib. This TCR came from a human donor with chronic lymphocytic leukemia. CDR3 sequence: CASSLEAGSSYEQYF. As DNA, the CDR3 is TGCGCCAGCAGCTTGGAAGCCGGTTCCTCCTACGAGCAGTACTTC.